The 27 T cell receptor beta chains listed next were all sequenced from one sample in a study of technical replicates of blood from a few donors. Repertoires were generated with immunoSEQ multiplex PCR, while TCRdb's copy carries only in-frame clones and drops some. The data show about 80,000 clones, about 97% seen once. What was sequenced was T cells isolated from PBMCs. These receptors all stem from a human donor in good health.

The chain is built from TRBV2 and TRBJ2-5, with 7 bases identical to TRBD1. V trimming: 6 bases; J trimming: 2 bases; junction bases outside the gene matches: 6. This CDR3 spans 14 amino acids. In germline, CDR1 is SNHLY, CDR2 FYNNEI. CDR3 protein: CASSPMGQQETQYF. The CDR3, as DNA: TGTGCCAGCAGCCCGATGGGACAGCAAGAGACCCAGTACTTC.

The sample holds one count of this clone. CDR3 bases: TGTGCCAGCAGTGAATCCGGGACTAGCGGCTACAATGAGCAGTTCTTC. Translating gives CASSESGTSGYNEQFF. J is TRBJ2-1 and V is TRBV6-4, with 11 bases lining up with TRBD2. Germline CDR1 and CDR2: MRHNA and SNTAGT. The junction had 4 bases not matched to a gene; V was cut back by 3 bases and J by 3 bases. The CDR3 has 16 residues.

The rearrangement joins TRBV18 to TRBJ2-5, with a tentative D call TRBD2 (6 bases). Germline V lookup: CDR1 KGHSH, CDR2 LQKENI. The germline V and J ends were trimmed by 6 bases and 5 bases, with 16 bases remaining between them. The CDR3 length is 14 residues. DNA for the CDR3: TGTGCCAGCTCCCGGGGCCACAGCGGGGAGACCCAGTACTTC. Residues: CASSRGHSGETQYF.

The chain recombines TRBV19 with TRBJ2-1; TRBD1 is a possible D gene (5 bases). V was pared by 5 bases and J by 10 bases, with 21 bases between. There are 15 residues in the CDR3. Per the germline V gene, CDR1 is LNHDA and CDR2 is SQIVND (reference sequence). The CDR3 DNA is TGTGCCAGTAGTCCTCAATCCTCGACAGCCCGGGAGCAGTTCTTC. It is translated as CASSPQSSTAREQFF.

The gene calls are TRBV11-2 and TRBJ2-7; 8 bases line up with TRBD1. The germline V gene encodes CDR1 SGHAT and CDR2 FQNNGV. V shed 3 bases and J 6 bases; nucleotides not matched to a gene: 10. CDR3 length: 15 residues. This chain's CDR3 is CASSFDRGPSREQYF. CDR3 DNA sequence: TGTGCCAGCAGCTTTGACAGGGGTCCGTCTCGCGAGCAGTACTTC.

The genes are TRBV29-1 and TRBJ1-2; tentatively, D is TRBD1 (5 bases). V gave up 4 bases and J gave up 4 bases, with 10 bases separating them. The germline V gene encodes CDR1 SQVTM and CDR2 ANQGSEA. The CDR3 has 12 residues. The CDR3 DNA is TGCAGCGTTGGGACACCTAGCTATGGCTACACCTTC. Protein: CSVGTPSYGYTF.

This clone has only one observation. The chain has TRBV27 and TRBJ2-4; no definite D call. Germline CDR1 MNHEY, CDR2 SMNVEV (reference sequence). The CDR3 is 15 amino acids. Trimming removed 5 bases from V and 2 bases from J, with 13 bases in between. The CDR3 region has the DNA TGTGCCAGCAGTCATCTGAGTGATTCCAAAAACATTCAGTACTTC. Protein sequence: CASSHLSDSKNIQYF.

The CDR3 region is CASSLGGLFNIQYF. CDR3 in DNA: TGTGCCAGCAGCCTCGGGGGACTTTTTAACATTCAGTACTTC. This rearrangement joins TRBV6-6 to TRBJ2-4, with a possible D match to TRBD2 (6 bases). V dropped 6 bases and J dropped 7 bases, with 16 bases sitting between them. The CDR3 contains 14 residues. The germline V gene encodes CDR1 MNHNY and CDR2 SVGAGI (reference sequence).

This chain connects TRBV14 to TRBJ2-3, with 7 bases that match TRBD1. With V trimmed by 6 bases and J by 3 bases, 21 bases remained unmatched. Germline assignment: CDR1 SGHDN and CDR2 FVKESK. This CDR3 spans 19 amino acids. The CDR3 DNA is TGTGCCAGCAGGCCCTTCCAGTCCCCCGGGGACAGCCCTACAGATACGCAGTATTTT. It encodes CASRPFQSPGDSPTDTQYF.

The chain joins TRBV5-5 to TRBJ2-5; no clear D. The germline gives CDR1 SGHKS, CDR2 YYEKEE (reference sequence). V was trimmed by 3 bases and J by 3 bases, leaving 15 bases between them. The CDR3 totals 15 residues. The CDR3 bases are TGTGCCAGCAGCTCGACACCCCGGCAGGAAGAGACCCAGTACTTC. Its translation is CASSSTPRQEETQYF.

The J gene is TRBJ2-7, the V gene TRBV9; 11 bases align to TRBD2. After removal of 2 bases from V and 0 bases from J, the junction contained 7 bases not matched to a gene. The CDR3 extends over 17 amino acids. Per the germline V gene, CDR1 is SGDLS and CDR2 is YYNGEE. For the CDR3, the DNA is TGTGCCAGCAGCGTGGGACTAGCGGCGGCCCCCTCCTACGAGCAGTACTTC. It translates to CASSVGLAAAPSYEQYF. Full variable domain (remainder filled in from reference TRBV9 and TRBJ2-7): DSGVTQTPKHLITATGQRVTLRCSPRSGDLSVYWYQQSLDQGLQFLIQYYNGEERAKGNILERFSAQQFPDLHSELNLSSLELGDSALYFCASSVGLAAAPSYEQYFGPGTRLTVT.

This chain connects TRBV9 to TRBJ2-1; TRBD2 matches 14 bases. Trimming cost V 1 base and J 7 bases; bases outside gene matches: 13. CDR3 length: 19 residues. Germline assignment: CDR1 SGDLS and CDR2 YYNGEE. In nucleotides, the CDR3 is TGTGCCAGCAGCGTATCGTTGGGACTAGCGGGAGTAGAGGCTAATGAGCAGTTCTTC. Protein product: CASSVSLGLAGVEANEQFF.

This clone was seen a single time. CDR3 loop: CASSQGLALTYEQYF. CDR3 nucleotide sequence: TGTGCCAGCAGCCAGGGACTAGCGCTTACCTACGAGCAGTACTTC. The rearrangement uses TRBV7-9 and TRBJ2-7; 10 positions match TRBD2. The germline gives CDR1 SEHNR, CDR2 FQNEAQ (reference sequence). The V segment lost 5 bases and the J segment 2 bases; nucleotides outside the gene matches: 6. The CDR3 covers 15 residues.

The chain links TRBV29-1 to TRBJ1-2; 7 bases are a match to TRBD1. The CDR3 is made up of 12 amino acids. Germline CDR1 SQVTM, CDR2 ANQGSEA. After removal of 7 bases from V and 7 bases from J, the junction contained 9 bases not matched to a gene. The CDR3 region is CSATTGSGGYTF. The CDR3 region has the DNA TGCAGCGCTACGACAGGGAGTGGTGGCTACACCTTC.

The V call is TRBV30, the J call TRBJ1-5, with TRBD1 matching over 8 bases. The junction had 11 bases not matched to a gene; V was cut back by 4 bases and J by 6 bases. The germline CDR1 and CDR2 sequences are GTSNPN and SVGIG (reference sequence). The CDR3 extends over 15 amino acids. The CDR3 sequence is CAWTPGQGAAQPQHF. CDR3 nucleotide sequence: TGTGCCTGGACCCCAGGGCAGGGGGCGGCTCAGCCCCAGCATTTT.

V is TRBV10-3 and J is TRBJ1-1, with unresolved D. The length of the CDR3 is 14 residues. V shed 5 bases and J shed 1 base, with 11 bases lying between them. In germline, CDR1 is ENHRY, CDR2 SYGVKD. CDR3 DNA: TGTGCCATCAGTCCCAGTCATGAGAACACTGAAGCTTTCTTT. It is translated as CAISPSHENTEAFF.

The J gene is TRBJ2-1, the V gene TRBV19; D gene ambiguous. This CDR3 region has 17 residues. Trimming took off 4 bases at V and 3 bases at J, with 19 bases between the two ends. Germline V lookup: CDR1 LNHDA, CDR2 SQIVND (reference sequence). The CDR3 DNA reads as TGTGCCAGTAGTACCCGCTCAGGATCCGTGATCTACAATGAGCAGTTCTTC. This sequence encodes CASSTRSGSVIYNEQFF.

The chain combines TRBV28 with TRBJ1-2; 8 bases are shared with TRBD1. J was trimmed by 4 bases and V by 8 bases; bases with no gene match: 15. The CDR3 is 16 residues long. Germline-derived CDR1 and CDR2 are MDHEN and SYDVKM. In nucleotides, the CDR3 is TGTGCCAGCGAGCAGGGGGCTCACCCCAGAATCTATGGCTACACCTTC. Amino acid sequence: CASEQGAHPRIYGYTF.

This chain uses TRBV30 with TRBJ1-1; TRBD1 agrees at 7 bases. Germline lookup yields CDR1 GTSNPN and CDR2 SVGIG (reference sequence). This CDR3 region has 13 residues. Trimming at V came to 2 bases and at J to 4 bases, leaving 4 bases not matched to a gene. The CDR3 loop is CAWSRRQGTEAFF. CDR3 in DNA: TGTGCCTGGAGTCGCAGACAGGGCACTGAAGCTTTCTTT. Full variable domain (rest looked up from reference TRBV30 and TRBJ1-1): SQTIHQWPATLVQPVGSPLSLECTVEGTSNPNLYWYRQAAGRGLQLLFYSVGIGQISSEVPQNLSASRPQDRQFILSSKKLLLSDSGFYLCAWSRRQGTEAFFGQGTRLTVV.

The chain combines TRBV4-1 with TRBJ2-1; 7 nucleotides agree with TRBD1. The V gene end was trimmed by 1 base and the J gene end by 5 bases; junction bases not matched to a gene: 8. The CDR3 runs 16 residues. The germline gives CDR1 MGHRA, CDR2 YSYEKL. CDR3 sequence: CASSQGWRQGNNEQFF. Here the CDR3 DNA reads TGCGCCAGCAGCCAAGGGTGGAGACAGGGAAACAATGAGCAGTTCTTC.

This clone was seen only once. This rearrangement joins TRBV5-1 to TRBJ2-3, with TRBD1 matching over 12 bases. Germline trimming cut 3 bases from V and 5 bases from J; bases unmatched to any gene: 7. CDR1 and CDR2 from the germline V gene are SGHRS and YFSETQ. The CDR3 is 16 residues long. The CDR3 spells CASSWGGQGALDTQYF. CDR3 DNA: TGCGCCAGCAGCTGGGGGGGACAGGGGGCACTAGATACGCAGTATTTT.

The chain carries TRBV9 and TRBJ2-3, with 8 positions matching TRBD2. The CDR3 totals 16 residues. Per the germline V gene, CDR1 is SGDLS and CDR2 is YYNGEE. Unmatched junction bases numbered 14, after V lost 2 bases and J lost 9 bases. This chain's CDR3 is CASSVLGRVGEVTQYF. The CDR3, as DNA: TGTGCCAGCAGCGTGCTCGGGAGGGTGGGGGAGGTGACGCAGTATTTT.

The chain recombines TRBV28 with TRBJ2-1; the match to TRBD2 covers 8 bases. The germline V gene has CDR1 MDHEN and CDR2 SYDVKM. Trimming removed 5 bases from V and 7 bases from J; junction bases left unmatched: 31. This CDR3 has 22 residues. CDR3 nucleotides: TGTGCCAGCAGTGTCCGGCGCAGGGGCGCCCTTTTAGCGGGATCTGACCCTAATGAGCAGTTCTTC. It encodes CASSVRRRGALLAGSDPNEQFF.

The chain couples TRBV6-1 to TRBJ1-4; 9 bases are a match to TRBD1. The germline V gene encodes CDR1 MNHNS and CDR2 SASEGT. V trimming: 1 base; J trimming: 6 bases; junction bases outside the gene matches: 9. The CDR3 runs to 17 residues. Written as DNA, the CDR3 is TGTGCCAGCAGTGAAGGAGATCCGGGACAGGGAGATGAAAAACTGTTTTTT. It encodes CASSEGDPGQGDEKLFF.

The CDR3 spells CASSLLRIGGTDTQYF. In DNA, the CDR3 is TGTGCCAGCAGCTTATTAAGAATCGGGGGCACAGATACGCAGTATTTT. This chain links TRBV7-8 with TRBJ2-3; perhaps TRBD2 as D (5 bases). This CDR3 region has 16 residues. Germline CDR1 reads SGHVS; CDR2 reads FQNEAQ. The ends were cut back, 2 bases at V and 1 base at J, with 13 bases in the middle. The entire variable domain, with the rest obtained from reference TRBV7-8 and TRBJ2-3, is as follows: GAGVSQSPRYKVAKRGQDVALRCDPISGHVSLFWYQQALGQGPEFLTYFQNEAQLDKSGLPSDRFFAERPEGSVSTLKIQRTQQEDSAVYLCASSLLRIGGTDTQYFGPGTRLTVL.

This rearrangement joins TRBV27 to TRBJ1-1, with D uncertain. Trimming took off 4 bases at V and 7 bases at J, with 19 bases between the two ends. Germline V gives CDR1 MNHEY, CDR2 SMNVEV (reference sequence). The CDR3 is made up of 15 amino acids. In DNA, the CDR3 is TGTGCCAGCAGTTCCCGACGGAAGCCTGACAATGAAGCTTTCTTT. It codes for CASSSRRKPDNEAFF.

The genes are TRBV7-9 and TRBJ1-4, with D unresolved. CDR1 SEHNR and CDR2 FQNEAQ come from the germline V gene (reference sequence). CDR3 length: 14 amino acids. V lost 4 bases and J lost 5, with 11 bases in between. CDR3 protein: CASSSGRENEKLFF. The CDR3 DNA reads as TGTGCCAGCAGCTCGGGTCGGGAAAATGAAAAACTGTTTTTT.